What follows are 28 T cell receptor beta chains derived from one specimen sequenced in a study of blood T cell repertoires in COVID-19. The data were produced by immunoSEQ multiplex PCR, yet TCRdb's version contains in-frame clones alone and is incomplete. The table lists 200,000 to 250,000 clones, approximately 83% of them singletons, with under 1.5% in the top ten. Sequenced material: PBMCs or T cells enriched from blood (not recorded which). The receptors shown here come from a woman aged 40 to 50 with acute COVID-19.

This clone is a singleton in its sample. This chain connects TRBV6-5 to TRBJ2-2; a weak D match, TRBD2 (6 bases). Germline V gives CDR1 MNHEY, CDR2 SVGAGI. The CDR3 loop spans 16 amino acids. The V gene lost 2 bases and the J gene lost 5 bases, with 15 bases spanning the gap. CDR3 sequence (DNA): TGTGCCAGCAGTTACAAGGGGACTGCACTGACCGGGGAGCTGTTTTTT. This translates into CASSYKGTALTGELFF.

This clone was detected only once. The chain combines TRBV11-2 with TRBJ2-7, with TRBD1 identical over 10 bases. This CDR3 has 14 amino acids. CDR1 is SGHAT, CDR2 FQNNGV, per germline. The V and J ends lost 4 bases and 2 bases, in that order; junction bases with no gene match: 2. CDR3 loop: CASSSDRGAYEQYF. CDR3 coding DNA: TGTGCCAGCAGCTCGGACAGGGGGGCCTACGAGCAGTACTTC. Looking up the rest from reference TRBV11-2 and TRBJ2-7 gives the full variable domain: EAGVAQSPRYKIIEKRQSVAFWCNPISGHATLYWYQQILGQGPKLLIQFQNNGVVDDSQLPKDRFSAERLKGVDSTLKIQPAKLEDSAVYLCASSSDRGAYEQYFGPGTRLTVT.

To note about this clone: This specimen includes other DNA sequences encoding the same CDR3. The J gene is TRBJ2-1, the V gene TRBV15; D is possibly TRBD2 (5 bases). Germline-derived CDR1 and CDR2 are LNHNV and YYDKDF (reference sequence). With 1 base removed from V and 8 bases from J, the gap between germline ends came to 6 bases. The CDR3 length is 12 residues. The CDR3 protein is CATSRGGDEQFF. CDR3 coding DNA: TGTGCCACCAGCAGAGGGGGAGATGAGCAGTTCTTC. Complete variable domain (other parts from reference TRBV15 and TRBJ2-1): DAMVIQNPRYQVTQFGKPVTLSCSQTLNHNVMYWYQQKSSQAPKLLFHYYDKDFNNEADTPDNFQSRRPNTSFCFLDIRSPGLGDTAMYLCATSRGGDEQFFGPGTRLTVL.

This clone was found once. The rearrangement uses TRBV27 and TRBJ1-2, with 8 positions matching TRBD1. The V gene end was trimmed by 5 bases and the J gene end by 1 base; junction bases not matched to a gene: 6. This CDR3 has 15 residues. Germline values: CDR1 MNHEY, CDR2 SMNVEV (reference sequence). Written as DNA, the CDR3 is TGTGCCAGCAGTCGGACAGGGCTGTTTAACTATGGCTACACCTTC. This gives the protein CASSRTGLFNYGYTF.

The chain has TRBV7-3 and TRBJ1-2, with a weak D call TRBD1 (5 bases). CDR3 length equals 15 residues. Germline CDR1 is SGHTA and CDR2 is FQGTGA. The V gene lost 5 bases and the J gene lost 0 bases, with 13 bases spanning the gap. The CDR3 is CASSPGDFPNYGYTF. As DNA, the CDR3 is TGTGCCAGCAGCCCTGGGGACTTTCCTAACTATGGCTACACCTTC.

This chain joins TRBV7-3 and TRBJ1-1, with D possibly matching TRBD1 (6 bases). The CDR3 totals 15 residues. The germline CDR1 and CDR2 sequences are SGHTA and FQGTGA. The germline V and J ends were trimmed by 5 bases and 1 base, with 14 bases remaining between them. CDR3 region: CASSLYGTKNTEAFF. The CDR3 DNA sequence: TGTGCCAGCAGCCTCTACGGGACAAAGAACACTGAAGCTTTCTTT.

The chain recombines TRBV5-3 with TRBJ2-1, with 14 bases fitting TRBD2. TRBV5-3 belongs to the ORF category, with a function that is uncertain. J was trimmed by 0 bases and V by 3 bases; bases with no gene match: 14. The CDR3 length is 21 residues. This chain's CDR3 is CARSSLTGAGTSGGSYNEQFF. Written as DNA, the CDR3 is TGTGCCAGAAGCTCACTAACAGGGGCCGGGACTAGCGGGGGCTCCTACAATGAGCAGTTCTTC.

The chain links TRBV5-1 to TRBJ2-3; D gene ambiguous. V was pared by 3 bases and J by 2 bases, with 10 bases between. Germline V CDR1 and CDR2: SGHRS, YFSETQ. The CDR3 is 14 amino acids. The DNA for the CDR3 is TGCGCCAGCAGCTCTAGATCCGCCACAGATACGCAGTATTTT. Amino acids: CASSSRSATDTQYF.

This clone was counted once. The chain carries TRBV6-2 or TRBV6-3 and TRBJ1-5; 8 bases are shared with TRBD1. Trimming took 2 bases from V and 2 from J; bases not matched to a gene: 2. The CDR3 has 15 residues. Germline V lookup: CDR1 MNHEY, CDR2 SVGEGT. The CDR3 here is CASSYGQGRNQPQHF. The CDR3 DNA follows: TGTGCCAGCAGTTACGGACAGGGTCGCAATCAGCCCCAGCATTTT.

The genes are TRBV10-3 and TRBJ2-1; D ambiguous. CDR1 is ENHRY, CDR2 SYGVKD, per germline. The CDR3 totals 12 residues. Trimming pared 0 bases from V and 8 bases from J, leaving 5 bases between. CDR3 sequence reads: CAISESSYEQFF. The CDR3 DNA sequence: TGTGCCATCAGTGAGTCTTCTTATGAGCAGTTCTTC.

V is TRBV18 and J is TRBJ2-1, with 12 bases identical to TRBD2. Looked up from germline, CDR1 is KGHSH and CDR2 is LQKENI. This CDR3 has 17 amino acids. Germline trimming cut 4 bases from V and 4 bases from J; bases unmatched to any gene: 8. The CDR3 spells CASSLQRLAGVYNEQFF. The CDR3 DNA follows: TGTGCCAGCTCACTTCAACGACTAGCGGGAGTGTACAATGAGCAGTTCTTC.

This clone was detected a few times. The chain carries TRBV25-1 and TRBJ1-4; D is unclear. The CDR3 is 16 residues long. Trimming stripped 4 bases from V and 2 bases from J, with 14 bases between. Germline lookup yields CDR1 MGHDK and CDR2 SYGVNS. CDR3 coding DNA: TGTGCCAGCAGTGCCCATACGGGAGGCACTAATGAAAAACTGTTTTTT. Translated: CASSAHTGGTNEKLFF.

This clone has more than one count but fewer than ten. V is TRBV28 and J is TRBJ2-3, with TRBD2 matching over 7 bases. Trimming cost V 3 bases and J 3 bases; bases outside gene matches: 9. Germline CDR1 reads MDHEN; CDR2 reads SYDVKM. CDR3 size: 16 residues. The CDR3 region has the DNA TGTGCCAGCAGTTTGGCGGGAGCGGTAGGTACAGATACGCAGTATTTT. Its protein is CASSLAGAVGTDTQYF.

CDR3 bases: TGTGCCAGCAGCTTAAGACAGGGAAACACCATATATTTT. Protein sequence: CASSLRQGNTIYF. The gene calls are TRBV7-9 and TRBJ1-3, with TRBD1 as a possible D gene (5 bases). This CDR3 has 13 amino acids. Germline lookup yields CDR1 SEHNR and CDR2 FQNEAQ (reference sequence). V was clipped by 2 bases and J by 4 bases, with 6 bases between them.

The chain joins TRBV27 to TRBJ1-2; perhaps TRBD1 as D (6 bases). The CDR3 runs 14 residues. V dropped 5 bases and J dropped 3 bases, with 13 bases sitting between them. Germline CDR1 MNHEY, CDR2 SMNVEV (reference sequence). In DNA form, the CDR3 reads TGTGCCAGCAGTCCAGTGACAGGATACTATGGCTACACCTTC. Its translation: CASSPVTGYYGYTF.

This sequence joins TRBV19 and TRBJ1-4, with a weak D call TRBD1 (5 bases). The V end lost 5 bases, the J end lost 0 bases, and 7 bases lay between the germline ends. This CDR3 contains 14 residues. In germline, CDR1 is LNHDA, CDR2 SQIVND (reference sequence). In nucleotides, the CDR3 is TGTGCCAGTAGTCCGACAGCAACTAATGAAAAACTGTTTTTT. Protein sequence: CASSPTATNEKLFF. Full variable domain (missing parts from reference TRBV19 and TRBJ1-4): DGGITQSPKYLFRKEGQNVTLSCEQNLNHDAMYWYRQDPGQGLRLIYYSQIVNDFQKGDIAEGYSVSREKKESFPLTVTSAQKNPTAFYLCASSPTATNEKLFFGSGTQLSVL.

The chain is built from TRBV19 and TRBJ2-5; 11 bases fit TRBD1. Looked up from germline, CDR1 is LNHDA and CDR2 is SQIVND (reference sequence). Trimming took 5 bases from V and 4 from J; bases not matched to a gene: 6. The CDR3 consists of 15 residues. The CDR3 coding sequence is TGTGCCAGTAGTCCTCAGGACAGGGGGCGAGAGACCCAGTACTTC. It translates to CASSPQDRGRETQYF.

The CDR3 DNA sequence: TGTGCCAGCAGCCAAGCGTCCCTGGGGGGGAACACTGAAGCTTTCTTT. This gives the protein CASSQASLGGNTEAFF. V usage is TRBV3-1 (or the pseudogene TRBV3-2) and J usage is TRBJ1-1, with D tentatively TRBD1 (5 bases). The CDR3 is 16 residues long. Germline V gives CDR1 LGHDT, CDR2 YNNKEL (reference sequence). V was pared by 1 base and J by 1 base, with 13 bases between.

This clone was observed a single time. The V gene is TRBV14, the J gene TRBJ1-1; D not resolved. The CDR3 totals 15 residues. The ends were cut back, 3 bases at V and 0 bases at J, with 11 bases in the middle. Germline CDR1 reads SGHDN; CDR2 reads FVKESK. This chain's CDR3 is CASSHFPSLNTEAFF. The CDR3 nucleotides read TGTGCCAGCAGCCACTTTCCCAGTTTGAACACTGAAGCTTTCTTT.

The genes are TRBV3-1 (or the pseudogene TRBV3-2) and TRBJ1-3; maybe TRBD1 (5 bases). CDR1 and CDR2 (germline): LGHDT, YNNKEL (reference sequence). V was cut by 0 bases and J by 2 bases, with 11 bases left in between. This CDR3 is built from 16 residues. CDR3 in amino acids: CASSQDRAGTGNTIYF. The CDR3 DNA reads TGTGCCAGCAGCCAAGATCGGGCAGGGACTGGAAACACCATATATTTT.

The chain employs TRBV3-1 (or the pseudogene TRBV3-2) and TRBJ2-7; D is undetermined. V lost 0 bases to trimming and J lost 6 bases, with 6 bases between them. This CDR3 has 12 residues. Germline CDR1 reads LGHDT; CDR2 reads YNNKEL (reference sequence). The CDR3, as DNA: TGTGCCAGCAGCCAAGACGAGCTCGAGCAGTACTTC. This gives the protein CASSQDELEQYF.

The rearrangement links TRBV7-8 to TRBJ2-3; D perhaps matches TRBD2 (6 bases). Germline V gene lookup returns CDR1 SGHVS and CDR2 FQNEAQ. Trimming cost V 0 bases and J 0 bases, with 7 bases left between them. The CDR3 loop spans 15 amino acids. The CDR3 loop is CASSLAGTSTDTQYF. In nucleotides, the CDR3 is TGTGCCAGCAGCTTAGCGGGGACTAGCACAGATACGCAGTATTTT.

The chain joins TRBV7-3 to TRBJ2-1; TRBD1 matches at 10 bases. This CDR3 comprises 17 residues. V was clipped by 5 bases and J by 10 bases; unmatched bases: 17. Germline V lookup: CDR1 SGHTA, CDR2 FQGTGA. The CDR3: CASSTPKEGQGSREQFF. The CDR3 nucleotides read TGTGCCAGCAGCACCCCCAAGGAGGGACAGGGGTCGAGGGAGCAGTTCTTC.

In regard to this clone: This may arise from a read error, as a much more abundant clone is one base away. This CDR3 is also generated by other DNA sequences in the sample. The chain carries TRBV15 and TRBJ2-3; 7 positions agree with TRBD2. V lost 6 bases, J lost 2 bases, and 8 bases stayed unmatched. This CDR3 region has 15 residues. Germline values: CDR1 LNHNV, CDR2 YYDKDF (reference sequence). The CDR3 is CATRSGSGDTDTQYF. The CDR3 DNA reads as TGTGCCACCAGGTCGGGAAGCGGGGACACAGATACGCAGTATTTT.

CDR3 bases: TGTGCCAGCAGTGAAGAGTATGTGGGGGGGCTGCGAACTGAAGCTTTCTTT. Encoded protein: CASSEEYVGGLRTEAFF. The chain joins TRBV2 to TRBJ1-1; D is possibly TRBD1 (6 bases). This CDR3 has 17 residues. Germline CDR1 is SNHLY and CDR2 is FYNNEI. Between the trimmed V and J ends, which lost 1 base and 5 bases, there was a span of 20 bases.

The chain joins TRBV30 to TRBJ1-6, with a tentative D call TRBD1 (5 bases). The CDR3 loop spans 14 amino acids. The V gene lost 2 bases and the J gene lost 7 bases, with 12 bases spanning the gap. Germline values: CDR1 GTSNPN, CDR2 SVGIG (reference sequence). CDR3 nucleotide sequence: TGTGCCTGGAGTACTCGACAGAGAAATTCACCCCTCCACTTT. Protein: CAWSTRQRNSPLHF.

The chain couples TRBV7-8 to TRBJ1-1, with 10 positions matching TRBD1. The CDR3 extends over 15 amino acids. Losses at the gene ends were 4 bases for V and 3 bases for J; bases not matched to a gene: 5. Germline V lookup: CDR1 SGHVS, CDR2 FQNEAQ. The CDR3 bases are TGTGCCAGCAGCTGGGGACAGGGGAGTGACACTGAAGCTTTCTTT. It encodes CASSWGQGSDTEAFF.

CDR3 nucleotides: TGTGCCAGTAGTATAACGACAGGGTCGGGGGCCTACGAGCAGTACTTC. It is translated as CASSITTGSGAYEQYF. This chain uses TRBV19 with TRBJ2-7; TRBD1 might be the D (7 bases). This CDR3 region has 16 residues. The V end lost 2 bases, the J end lost 2 bases, and 16 bases lay between the germline ends. Germline V lookup: CDR1 LNHDA, CDR2 SQIVND (reference sequence). The whole variable domain, filled in from reference TRBV19 and TRBJ2-7, reads DGGITQSPKYLFRKEGQNVTLSCEQNLNHDAMYWYRQDPGQGLRLIYYSQIVNDFQKGDIAEGYSVSREKKESFPLTVTSAQKNPTAFYLCASSITTGSGAYEQYFGPGTRLTVT.